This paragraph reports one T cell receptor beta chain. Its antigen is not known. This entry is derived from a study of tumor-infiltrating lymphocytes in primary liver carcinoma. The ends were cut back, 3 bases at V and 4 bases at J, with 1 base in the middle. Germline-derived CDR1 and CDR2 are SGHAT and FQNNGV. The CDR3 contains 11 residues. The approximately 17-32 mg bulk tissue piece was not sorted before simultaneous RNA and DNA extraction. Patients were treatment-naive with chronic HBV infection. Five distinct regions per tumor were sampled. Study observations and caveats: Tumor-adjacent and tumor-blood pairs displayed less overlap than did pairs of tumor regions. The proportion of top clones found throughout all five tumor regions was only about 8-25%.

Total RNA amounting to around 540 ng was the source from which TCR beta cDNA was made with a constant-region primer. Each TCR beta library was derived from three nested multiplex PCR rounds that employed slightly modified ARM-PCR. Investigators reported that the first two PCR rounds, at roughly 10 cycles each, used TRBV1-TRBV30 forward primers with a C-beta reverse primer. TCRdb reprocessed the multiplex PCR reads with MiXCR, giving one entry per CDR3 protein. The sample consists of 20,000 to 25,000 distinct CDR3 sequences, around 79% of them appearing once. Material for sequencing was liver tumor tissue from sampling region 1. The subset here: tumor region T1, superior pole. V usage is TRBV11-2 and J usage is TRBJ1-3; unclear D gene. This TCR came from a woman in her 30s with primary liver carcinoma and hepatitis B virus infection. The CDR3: CASSLGNTIYF. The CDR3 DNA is TGTGCCAGCAGCTTGGGAAACACCATATATTTT. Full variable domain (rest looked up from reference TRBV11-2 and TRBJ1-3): EAGVAQSPRYKIIEKRQSVAFWCNPISGHATLYWYQQILGQGPKLLIQFQNNGVVDDSQLPKDRFSAERLKGVDSTLKIQPAKLEDSAVYLCASSLGNTIYFGEGSWLTVV.